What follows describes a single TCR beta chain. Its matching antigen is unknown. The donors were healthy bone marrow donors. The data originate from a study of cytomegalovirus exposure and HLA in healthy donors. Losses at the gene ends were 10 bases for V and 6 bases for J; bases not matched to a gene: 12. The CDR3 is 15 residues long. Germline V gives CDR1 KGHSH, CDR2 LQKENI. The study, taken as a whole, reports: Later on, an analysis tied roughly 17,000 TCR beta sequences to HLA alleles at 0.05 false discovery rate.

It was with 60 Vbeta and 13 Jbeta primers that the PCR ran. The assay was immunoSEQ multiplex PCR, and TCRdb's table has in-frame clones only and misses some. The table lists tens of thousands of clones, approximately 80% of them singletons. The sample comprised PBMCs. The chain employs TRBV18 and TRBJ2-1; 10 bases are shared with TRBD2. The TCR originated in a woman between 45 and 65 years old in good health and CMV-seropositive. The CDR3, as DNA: TGTGCCACCTTTTCTAGCGGGAGTATTGGCAATGAGCAGTTCTTC. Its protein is CATFSSGSIGNEQFF.